One and the same sample provided the 29 T cell receptor beta chains below, sequenced in a study of breast tumors, draining lymph nodes, adjacent tissues. Axillary draining lymph nodes of breast cancer patients supplied the node samples. TCRdb fed the multiplex PCR reads into MiXCR, producing one record per CDR3 protein. The sample shows 200,000 to 300,000 distinct CDR3 sequences, 30% to 35% of them seen only once. The sequenced material came from axillary lymph node tissue. These receptors all stem from a female donor with breast cancer. Some clones in this sample may be carry-over from other donors' samples.

The chain employs TRBV20-1 and TRBJ1-2; D is uncertain. Between the trimmed V and J ends, which lost 8 bases and 7 bases, there was a span of 5 bases. The CDR3 runs 8 residues. Looked up from germline, CDR1 is DFQATT and CDR2 is SNEGSKA (reference sequence). The CDR3 sequence: CSPGGYTF. In nucleotides, the CDR3 is TGCAGTCCGGGTGGCTACACCTTC.

This clonotype was counted at least ten times. The chain joins TRBV15 to TRBJ1-4; 7 nucleotides line up with TRBD1. Unmatched junction bases numbered 8, after V lost 3 bases and J lost 7 bases. The CDR3 extends over 15 amino acids. Germline CDR1 LNHNV, CDR2 YYDKDF (reference sequence). DNA of the CDR3: TGTGCCACCAGCAGGGAACAGGGGATCGGTGAAAAACTGTTTTTT. Its protein product is CATSREQGIGEKLFF.

This clonotype was counted ten times or more. The gene calls are TRBV15 and TRBJ1-3; D is undetermined. In germline, CDR1 is LNHNV, CDR2 YYDKDF (reference sequence). Trimming pared 5 bases from V and 3 bases from J, leaving 8 bases between. The CDR3 spans 13 residues. The CDR3 loop reads CATSQKGGNTIYF. Here the CDR3 DNA reads TGTGCCACCAGCCAAAAAGGTGGAAACACCATATATTTT.

Worth noting for this clonotype: This may be a read error: a much more frequent sequence differs by one nucleotide. V gene TRBV6-5 combines with J gene TRBJ1-6; a weak D match, TRBD1 (6 bases). Looked up from germline, CDR1 is MNHEY and CDR2 is SVGAGI. The CDR3 sequence is 17 residues long. CDR3 DNA sequence: TGTGCCGGCAGTAAAATGCTCCCGGGACACTATAATTCACCCCTCCACTTT. It codes for CAGSKMLPGHYNSPLHF.

Comment on this clonotype: This sequence may be a read error, since a much larger clone differs from it by one base. This chain uses TRBV4-2 with TRBJ2-3; D unresolved. The CDR3 has 16 residues. V was cut by 4 bases and J by 4 bases, with 18 bases left in between. Germline V gene data show CDR1 as LGHNA and CDR2 as YNFKEQ. CDR3 region: CASSPRMGIRADTQYF. As DNA, the CDR3 is TGTGCCAGCAGCCCGCGAATGGGTATCCGCGCAGATACGCAGTATTTT.

Of note for this clonotype: Compared with germline, one end of the junction differs, possibly owing to a read error. The chain couples TRBV20-1 to TRBJ2-4, with D maybe TRBD1 (6 bases). CDR3 size: 11 residues. Germline V lookup: CDR1 DFQATT, CDR2 SNEGSKA (reference sequence). The CDR3 here is CSARGGDIQSF. In DNA form, the CDR3 reads TGCAGTGCTAGGGGTGGGGACATTCAGTCCTTC.

On this clonotype itself: The conserved final phenylalanine or tryptophan is absent from the CDR3, which likely points to a read error. It is unclear where the CDR3 begins or ends on the DNA, so no DNA is shown, and the CDR3 is as TCRdb lists it. This rearrangement joins TRBV20-1 to TRBJ2-1; the DNA was not compared with TRBD2, the D call given in the table. Germline values: CDR1 DFQATT, CDR2 SNEGSKA (reference sequence). The CDR3 sequence runs 14 residues, both termini included. The CDR3 spells CSASGDSPTTSSSS.

This clonotype occurred a few times. Just one base apart from a much larger clone, this may be a read error. The V gene is TRBV11-3, the J gene TRBJ2-5; D is unresolved. Germline values: CDR1 SGHNT, CDR2 YENEEA. CDR3 length: 14 residues. In nucleotides, the CDR3 is TGTGCCGGCAGCTTAGTAAGGGCACAAGAGACCCAGTACTTC. Amino acid sequence: CAGSLVRAQETQYF.

This clonotype was counted at least ten times. This sequence joins TRBV14 and TRBJ2-3; a weak D match, TRBD2 (6 bases). The CDR3 covers 14 residues. Germline CDR1 reads SGHDN; CDR2 reads FVKESK. V was clipped by 0 bases and J by 8 bases, with 12 bases between them. CDR3 bases: TGTGCCAGCAGCCAAGATCGGGGTAGCGGTACGCAGTATTTT. It yields the protein CASSQDRGSGTQYF.

Sample share makes this clonotype medium-sized (0.01 to 0.1%). The chain couples TRBV7-9 to TRBJ2-6; D is possibly TRBD2 (6 bases). V lost 5 bases to trimming and J lost 1 base, with 15 bases between them. The germline V gene has CDR1 SEHNR and CDR2 FQNEAQ (reference sequence). There are 17 residues in the CDR3. Here the CDR3 DNA reads TGTGCCAGCAGCATGGGGAGGTGGGGGTCTGGGGCCAACGTCCTGACTTTC. This translates into CASSMGRWGSGANVLTF.

This clonotype was counted many times. V and J are TRBV2 and TRBJ2-2; 7 bases are a match to TRBD1. Looked up from germline, CDR1 is SNHLY and CDR2 is FYNNEI. The CDR3 is 13 residues long. Losses at the gene ends were 3 bases for V and 6 bases for J; bases not matched to a gene: 1. This chain's CDR3 is CASSEQGAGELFF. CDR3 nucleotide sequence: TGTGCCAGCAGTGAGCAGGGGGCCGGGGAGCTGTTTTTT.

This clonotype occurred many times. V and J are TRBV7-6 and TRBJ2-2, with 7 nucleotides matching TRBD2. V lost 2 bases to trimming and J lost 5 bases; unmatched junction nucleotides: 5. The CDR3 consists of 15 residues. Germline CDR1 SGHVS, CDR2 FNYEAQ. The CDR3, as DNA: TGTGCCAGCAGCTTAACGACTAGCACAACCGGGGAGCTGTTTTTT. Amino acids: CASSLTTSTTGELFF.

A note on this clonotype: A much larger clone lies a single base off, so this may be a read error. The V and J genes are TRBV18 and TRBJ1-2; D call uncertain. The germline V gene has CDR1 KGHSH and CDR2 LQKENI. The CDR3 has 13 amino acids. The CDR3 DNA reads TGTGCCTGCTCACTCCCTACAGACTATGGCTACACCTTC. Translated: CACSLPTDYGYTF.

V is TRBV2 and J is TRBJ1-4, with D perhaps TRBD1 (6 bases). CDR3 size: 15 residues. Germline CDR1 reads SNHLY; CDR2 reads FYNNEI. V dropped 5 bases and J dropped 8 bases, with 18 bases sitting between them. CDR3 bases: TGTGCCAGCAGTCAGGCAGGGGCGGGGGTCGAAAAACTGTTTTTT. Amino acids: CASSQAGAGVEKLFF. The variable domain in full, with the rest retrieved from reference TRBV2 and TRBJ1-4, is EPEVTQTPSHQVTQMGQEVILRCVPISNHLYFYWYRQILGQKVEFLVSFYNNEISEKSEIFDDQFSVERPDGSNFTLKIRSTKLEDSAMYFCASSQAGAGVEKLFFGSGTQLSVL.

In its sample, this clonotype was seen many times. The chain recombines TRBV20-1 with TRBJ2-1, with 12 nucleotides matching TRBD1. Germline-derived CDR1 and CDR2 are DFQATT and SNEGSKA (reference sequence). The CDR3 contains 13 residues. Germline trimming cut 7 bases from V and 9 bases from J; bases unmatched to any gene: 7. The CDR3 sequence is CSVRDRGRVEQFF. CDR3 sequence (DNA): TGCAGTGTTCGGGACAGGGGGCGGGTTGAGCAGTTCTTC.

This clonotype was found many times. The gene calls are TRBV5-1 and TRBJ2-3, with D perhaps given as TRBD1 or TRBD2 (5 bases each). The CDR3 runs 15 residues. CDR1 SGHRS and CDR2 YFSETQ come from the germline V gene. V shed 4 bases and J shed 5 bases, with 17 bases lying between them. CDR3 sequence reads: CASSPRVGVQDTQYF. The CDR3 DNA reads TGCGCCAGCAGCCCGCGAGTGGGGGTACAAGATACGCAGTATTTT. Based on the CDR3 plus reference TRBV5-1 and TRBJ2-3, the full variable domain is KAGVTQTPRYLIKTRGQQVTLSCSPISGHRSVSWYQQTPGQGLQFLFEYFSETQRNKGNFPGRFSGRQFSNSRSEMNVSTLELGDSALYLCASSPRVGVQDTQYFGPGTRLTVL.

As to this clonotype: It may be a read error: a sequence one base away is much more abundant. The rearrangement joins TRBV4-2 to TRBJ2-3, with a possible D match to TRBD1 (6 bases). The V and J ends lost 1 base and 3 bases respectively, with 20 bases between them. The CDR3 totals 18 residues. Germline values: CDR1 LGHNA, CDR2 YNFKEQ. The CDR3 region is CASSQAAGSSTGTDTQYF. Here the CDR3 DNA reads TGTGCCAGCAGCCAAGCGGCAGGCTCCTCGACAGGTACAGATACGCAGTATTTT.

There are many counts of this clonotype. The chain carries TRBV29-1 and TRBJ1-4; 8 nucleotides match TRBD1. Germline V gene sequence: CDR1 SQVTM, CDR2 ANQGSEA. V was pared by 7 bases and J by 2 bases, with 6 bases of the junction left unmatched. This CDR3 is 14 amino acids long. The CDR3 loop reads CSEKQGATNEKLFF. The CDR3 DNA reads TGCAGCGAAAAGCAGGGGGCGACTAATGAAAAACTGTTTTTT.

The rearrangement uses TRBV6-6 and TRBJ1-5; D is ambiguous. Trimming took 4 bases from V and 11 from J, leaving 18 bases between them. The CDR3 contains 14 residues. Germline V gene lookup returns CDR1 MNHNY and CDR2 SVGAGI (reference sequence). CDR3 nucleotides: TGTGCCAGCAGTTTTGGACTGCTCCAAGAGACCCAGCATTTT. Translation gives CASSFGLLQETQHF.

The CDR3 nucleotides read TGTGCCAGCTCACCATGGGCTAGCGGGGATCACAATGAGCAGTTCTTC. Translating it yields CASSPWASGDHNEQFF. V gene TRBV18 combines with J gene TRBJ2-1; 9 bases fit TRBD2. This CDR3 has 16 amino acids. The germline gives CDR1 KGHSH, CDR2 LQKENI. J was trimmed by 5 bases and V by 2 bases; bases with no gene match: 7.

Regarding this clonotype: A much more abundant neighbour one base away suggests this may be a read error. This chain uses TRBV5-6 with TRBJ2-7; 10 bases line up with TRBD2. The CDR3 has 18 residues. Germline V gene lookup returns CDR1 SGHDT and CDR2 YYEEEE. Here the CDR3 reads CASTIYPGLARGGYEQCF. CDR3 nucleotide sequence: TGTGCCAGCACCATCTACCCGGGACTAGCGCGAGGAGGCTACGAGCAGTGCTTC. The whole variable domain, filled in from reference TRBV5-6 and TRBJ2-7, reads DAGVTQSPTHLIKTRGQQVTLRCSPKSGHDTVSWYQQALGQGPQFIFQYYEEEERQRGNFPDRFSGHQFPNYSSELNVNALLLGDSALYLCASTIYPGLARGGYEQCFGPGTRLTVT.

As concerns this clonotype: The germline gene is not matched at one end of the junction; a read error may be the cause. This chain uses TRBV7-8 with TRBJ2-1; 7 bases match TRBD2. This CDR3 has 14 amino acids. The germline CDR1 and CDR2 sequences are SGHVS and FQNEAQ. The CDR3 nucleotides are TGTGCCAGCAGCATCCTAGCGGTCTACAATGAGCAGCTCTTC. Its translation: CASSILAVYNEQLF.

The CDR3 DNA reads as TGTGCCAGCAGTTTTACGTCTTCCTCGTGGGGGCACCCTAATGAAAAACTGTTTTTT. Translation gives CASSFTSSSWGHPNEKLFF. This rearrangement joins TRBV27 to TRBJ1-4; a possible D gene is TRBD1 (6 bases). Germline-derived CDR1 and CDR2 are MNHEY and SMNVEV (reference sequence). V lost 3 bases to trimming and J lost 3 bases, with 23 bases between them. The CDR3 has 19 amino acids.

For this clonotype: A junction end diverges from the germline sequence, so it may reflect a read error. The rearrangement uses TRBV6-5 and TRBJ2-6; 10 nucleotides match TRBD1. This CDR3 is 18 amino acids long. Germline V CDR1 and CDR2: MNHEY, SVGAGI. The CDR3 sequence is CASSHSGQGMSGANVLTF. In DNA form, the CDR3 reads TGTGCCAGCAGTCACTCGGGACAGGGGATGTCTGGGGCCAACGTCCTGACTTTC.

Note on this clonotype: Since a much larger clone is just one base distant, this may be a read error. The chain carries TRBV5-5 and TRBJ2-2; D gene ambiguous. The CDR3 totals 14 residues. Looked up from germline, CDR1 is SGHKS and CDR2 is YYEKEE (reference sequence). CDR3 bases: TGCGCCAGCAGCTTCGGAATGACCACCGGGGAGCTGTTTTTT. It translates to CASSFGMTTGELFF.

On this clonotype: A much more abundant neighbour one base away suggests this may be a read error. V and J are TRBV11-1 and TRBJ2-7, with D uncertain. V lost 0 bases and J 4 bases, leaving 10 bases between the germline ends. The CDR3 consists of 14 residues. Looked up from germline, CDR1 is SGHAT and CDR2 is FQDESV (reference sequence). Here the CDR3 reads CASSLAVTSYEQYF. For the CDR3, the DNA is TGTGCCAGCAGCTTAGCGGTAACCTCATACGAGCAGTACTTC.

This chain uses TRBV28 with TRBJ2-2; TRBD1 might be the D (6 bases). The germline CDR1 and CDR2 sequences are MDHEN and SYDVKM. CDR3 length equals 15 residues. V was pared by 6 bases and J by 6 bases, with 17 bases between. CDR3 sequence: CASRNLDRFAGELFF. CDR3 DNA: TGTGCCAGCAGGAATCTTGACAGGTTTGCCGGGGAGCTGTTTTTT.

This chain joins TRBV5-4 and TRBJ1-2, with D uncertain. Germline V CDR1 and CDR2: SGHNT, YYREEE (reference sequence). Trimming removed 2 bases from V and 6 bases from J, with 14 bases in between. This CDR3 comprises 14 residues. CDR3 sequence: CASSLVSETDGYTF. The DNA for the CDR3 is TGTGCCAGCAGCTTAGTTTCCGAGACGGATGGCTACACCTTC.

This clonotype was observed at least ten times. This chain links TRBV24-1 with TRBJ2-2, with 9 bases aligning to TRBD1. The V gene end was trimmed by 5 bases and the J gene end by 4 bases; junction bases not matched to a gene: 7. The germline V gene encodes CDR1 KGHDR and CDR2 SFDVKD. The CDR3 totals 16 residues. The CDR3 sequence: CATSGGQGVITGELFF. DNA for the CDR3: TGTGCCACCAGTGGGGGACAGGGCGTAATCACCGGGGAGCTGTTTTTT.